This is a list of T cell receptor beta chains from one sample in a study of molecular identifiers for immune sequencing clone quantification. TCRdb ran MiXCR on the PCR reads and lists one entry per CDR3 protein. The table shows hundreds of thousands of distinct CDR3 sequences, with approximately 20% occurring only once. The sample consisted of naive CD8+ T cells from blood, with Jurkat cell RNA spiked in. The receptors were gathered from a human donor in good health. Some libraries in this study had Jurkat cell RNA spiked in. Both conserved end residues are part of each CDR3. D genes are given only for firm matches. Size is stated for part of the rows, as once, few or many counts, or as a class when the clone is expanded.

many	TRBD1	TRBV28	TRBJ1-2	CASSSRGRDGYTF	TGTGCCAGCAGTTCCAGGGGGCGTGACGGCTACACCTTC
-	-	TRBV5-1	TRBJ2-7	CASSLVARPAESYEQYF	TGCGCCAGCAGCTTGGTAGCCCGCCCAGCGGAAAGCTACGAGCAGTACTTC
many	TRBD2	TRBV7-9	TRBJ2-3	CASSGQTSGYTDTQYF	TGTGCCAGCAGCGGCCAGACTAGCGGATACACAGATACGCAGTATTTT
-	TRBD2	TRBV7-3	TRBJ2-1	CASSPGLAPRGDEQFF	TGTGCCAGCAGCCCCGGACTAGCTCCAAGAGGGGATGAGCAGTTCTTC
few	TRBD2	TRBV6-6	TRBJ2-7	CASSYNPRTSGNHEQYF	TGTGCCAGCAGTTACAACCCTAGGACTAGCGGGAATCACGAGCAGTACTTC
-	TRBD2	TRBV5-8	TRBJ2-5	CASSGQPGLAGGLETQYF	TGTGCCAGCAGCGGACAGCCGGGACTAGCGGGGGGTCTTGAGACCCAGTACTTC
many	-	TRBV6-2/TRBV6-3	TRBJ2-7	CASSSSGTYEQYF	TGTGCCAGCAGTTCCAGCGGTACCTACGAGCAGTACTTC
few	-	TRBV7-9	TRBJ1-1	CASVDQGGGTEAFF	TGTGCCAGCGTCGATCAGGGCGGAGGTACTGAAGCTTTCTTT
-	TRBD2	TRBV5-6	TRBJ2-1	CASSLAGGGPINEQSF	TGTGCCAGCAGCTTGGCTGGGGGAGGGCCGATCAATGAGCAGTCCTTC
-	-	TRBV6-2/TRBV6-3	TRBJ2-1	CASSQDSPWSSYNEQFF	TGTGCCAGCAGCCAAGACTCCCCCTGGAGCTCCTACAATGAGCAGTTCTTC
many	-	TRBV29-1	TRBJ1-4	CSVEEPLWQGNEKLFF	TGCAGCGTTGAAGAACCCCTTTGGCAAGGAAATGAAAAACTGTTTTTT
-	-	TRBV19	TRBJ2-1	CASSRGNYNEQFF	TGTGCCAGTAGTAGGGGGAACTACAATGAGCAGTTCTTC
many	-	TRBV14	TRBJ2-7	CASSRYSGLELREQYF	TGTGCCAGCAGCCGTTACAGCGGTTTGGAGCTACGGGAGCAGTACTTC
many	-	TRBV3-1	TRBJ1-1	CASSQEARNTEAFF	TGTGCCAGCAGCCAAGAGGCTCGTAACACTGAAGCTTTCTTT
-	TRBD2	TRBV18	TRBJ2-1	CAGSPRDGRALDEQFF	TGTGCCGGCTCACCACGTGACGGGAGGGCCTTGGATGAGCAGTTCTTC
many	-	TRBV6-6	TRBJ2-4	CAHGVVAKNIQYF	TGTGCCCATGGGGTGGTGGCCAAAAACATTCAGTACTTC